This TCR beta chain is from a study of cytomegalovirus exposure and HLA in healthy donors. It was with 60 Vbeta and 13 Jbeta primers that the PCR ran. Clones were read by immunoSEQ multiplex PCR, and TCRdb kept only the in-frame ones, dropping some. The sample lists about 120,000 clones; about 80% were seen once. Study-level points and caveats: The authors later found HLA-associated TCR beta chains more clonally expanded than equally common others. The study designated about 180 TCR beta chains cytomegalovirus-associated. The sole available immune exposure information was CMV serostatus.

Losses at the gene ends were 4 bases for V and 5 bases for J; bases not matched to a gene: 20. The CDR3 has 19 amino acids. Comment on this clone: As yet, its antigen is unknown.

The receptor was derived from a man aged 30 to 45 in good health and CMV-seropositive. The rearrangement joins TRBV23-1 to TRBJ1-2; TRBD1 matches 9 bases. TRBV23-1 is given ORF status, its function remaining uncertain. Source material: PBMCs. CDR3 nucleotide sequence: TGCGCCAGCAGTCCCCCAATTACAGGGGGCGGCCTGAGGGAATATGGCTACACCTTC. Its protein product is CASSPPITGGGLREYGYTF.